These T cell receptor beta chains were read from a single sample in a study of cytotoxic CD8 clonotypes in ibrutinib-treated CLL. Repertoires were generated with immunoSEQ multiplex PCR, while TCRdb's copy carries only in-frame clones and drops some. This sample has about 310,000 clones, with roughly 80% found just once. This material consisted of PBMCs, taken before ibrutinib treatment. The receptors here all came from a human donor with chronic lymphocytic leukemia. The CDR3 runs from the conserved cysteine through the conserved F or W. The D gene is left open where the match is weak. Rows may omit the clone size; those that give it use once, few, many or a size class.

d_call clone_size j_call v_call cdr3_nt cdr3_aa
NA NA TRBJ2-7 TRBV21-1 TGTGCCAGCAGCAACCCCCTGGGCGGGAGATGGTCCTTGAACTACGAGCAGTACTTC CASSNPLGGRWSLNYEQYF
TRBD1 NA TRBJ2-1 TRBV7-9 TGTGCCAGCAGCGTCCCTCGGGACAGCTACAATGAGCAGTTCTTC CASSVPRDSYNEQFF
NA NA TRBJ2-7 TRBV4-2 TGTGCCAGCAGCCAAGAGCCCAGAAGCTTAGGGTACGAGCAGTACTTC CASSQEPRSLGYEQYF
TRBD1 NA TRBJ2-6 TRBV14 TGTGCCAGCAGCCAAGCTCACTGGGCTGACAGGGAAGGTGGGGCCAACGTCCTGACTTTC CASSQAHWADREGGANVLTF
NA NA TRBJ2-1 TRBV14 TGTGCCAGCAGCCCGGCTATTTCCTACAATGAGCAGTTCTTC CASSPAISYNEQFF
TRBD1 NA TRBJ1-2 TRBV6-5 TGTGCCAGCAGGGGGGGACAGGGGTTTCACTATGGCTACACCTTC CASRGGQGFHYGYTF
NA NA TRBJ1-3 TRBV2 TGTGCCAGCAGTGAACGTCCAGGGCCTGATGAAGGAAACACCATATATTTT CASSERPGPDEGNTIYF
TRBD2 once TRBJ2-1 TRBV19 TGTGCCAGTAGTACTCTAGCGGGAGGGCCCCCGTACTACAATGAGCAGTTCTTC CASSTLAGGPPYYNEQFF
NA NA TRBJ2-1 TRBV7-6 TGTGCCAGCAGCTTCGCCATGGGTGAGCAGTTCTTC CASSFAMGEQFF
TRBD2 NA TRBJ2-7 TRBV19 TGTGCCAGTAGTATAGTGGGCCTAGCGGAGCTTTACGAGCAGTACTTC CASSIVGLAELYEQYF
TRBD1 NA TRBJ2-1 TRBV10-3 TGTGCCATCAGTGCAGGGGGCAATGAGCAGTTCTTC CAISAGGNEQFF
NA few TRBJ2-7 TRBV7-7 TGTGCCAGCAGCTTGGACAGTCTCACCCGCGAGCAGTACTTC CASSLDSLTREQYF
TRBD1 few TRBJ2-7 TRBV6-5 TGTGCCAGCAGCCGGACAGGGGACGAGCAGTACTTC CASSRTGDEQYF
TRBD2 NA TRBJ2-3 TRBV7-2 TGTGCCAGCAGCCGTGTAGCGGGAGGGCCCGAGTATACGCAGTATTTT CASSRVAGGPEYTQYF
TRBD2 NA TRBJ2-7 TRBV25-1 TGTGCCACTGGACTAGCGGGAGTCAGCTACGAGCAGTACTTC CATGLAGVSYEQYF
NA NA TRBJ2-7 TRBV4-3 TGCGCCAGCAGCCAAGATTGGGGATACGGGGGCGAGCAGTACTTC CASSQDWGYGGEQYF
NA NA TRBJ1-5 TRBV4-1 TGCGCCAGCAGCCAAGTCCGAGTGAACCAGCCCCAGCATTTT CASSQVRVNQPQHF
NA NA TRBJ1-5 TRBV6-1 TGTGCCAGCAGTGAATCGGGGTTCAATCAGCCCCAGCATTTT CASSESGFNQPQHF
NA NA TRBJ1-5 TRBV19 TGTGCCAGTAGTATAATGCGGGGGGCGAATTCTCAGCCCCAGCATTTT CASSIMRGANSQPQHF
NA NA TRBJ2-3 TRBV4-1 TGCGCCAGCAGCCGCGGCGTTGGGCAGTATTTT CASSRGVGQYF
TRBD2 NA TRBJ2-7 TRBV19 TGTGCCAGTAGTCCTAGGAGGGCGGGAGACAACGAGCAGTACTTC CASSPRRAGDNEQYF
NA few TRBJ2-7 TRBV23-1 TGCGCCAGCAGTCAATCTAGACACCTCGAGCAGTACTTC CASSQSRHLEQYF
TRBD2 once TRBJ2-6 TRBV7-9 TGTGCCAGCAGCACACGACTAGCGGGAGGGAGCTCTGGGGCCAACGTCCTGACTTTC CASSTRLAGGSSGANVLTF
NA NA TRBJ2-4 TRBV11-2 TGTGCCAGCAGCCGCATTGCCGGCCATCAGACTCAAAACATTCAGTACTTC CASSRIAGHQTQNIQYF
NA NA TRBJ1-1 TRBV15 TGTGCCACCAGCAGAGAGCGGTCCACTGAAGCTTTCTTT CATSRERSTEAFF
NA few TRBJ1-4 TRBV18 TGTGCCAGCTCACCACCGTTGGGAAATGAAAAACTGTTTTTT CASSPPLGNEKLFF
NA NA TRBJ1-2 TRBV6-5 TGTGCCAGTTCCGAGAACTATGGCTACACCTTC CASSENYGYTF
NA NA TRBJ2-5 TRBV18 TGTGCCAGCTCACCAGAGACAGAAGAGACCCAGTACTTC CASSPETEETQYF
NA NA TRBJ2-3 TRBV5-1 TGCGCCAGCAGCTTGCTCGGTAGCACAGATACGCAGTATTTT CASSLLGSTDTQYF
TRBD1 medium-sized TRBJ2-5 TRBV27 TGTGCCAGCAGGGGACAGGTGTACCAAGAGACCCAGTACTTC CASRGQVYQETQYF
TRBD1 NA TRBJ1-5 TRBV6-5 TGTGCCAGCAGTTACGGGACAGGGGGAAATCAGCCCCAGCATTTT CASSYGTGGNQPQHF
TRBD1 NA TRBJ1-1 TRBV19 TGTGCCAGTAGTACACAGGGGAGAACTGAAGCTTTCTTT CASSTQGRTEAFF
TRBD2 NA TRBJ2-2 TRBV4-3 TGCGCCAGCAGCGACTCCGGGACTACGAACACCGGGGAGCTGTTTTTT CASSDSGTTNTGELFF
NA NA TRBJ1-5 TRBV7-2 TGTGCCAGCAGCCCAAGGGTCAGTAATCAGCCCCAGCATTTT CASSPRVSNQPQHF
TRBD1 NA TRBJ1-2 TRBV19 TGTGCCACTATCGACAGGGGACTCCAGTATGGCTACACCTTC CATIDRGLQYGYTF
NA NA TRBJ2-3 TRBV29-1 TGCAGCGTTCTCCCCGTAGATACGCAGTATTTT CSVLPVDTQYF
NA NA TRBJ2-3 TRBV5-1 TGCGCCAGCAGGAAAGCGGGCTCTAGCACAGATACGCAGTATTTT CASRKAGSSTDTQYF
NA NA TRBJ1-2 TRBV29-1 TGCAGCGTACAGAGACCAGCTAACTATGGCTACACCTTC CSVQRPANYGYTF
TRBD2 NA TRBJ2-7 TRBV29-1 TGCAGCGTTGAAAGGGGGTCTAGCGGGTCGGAAAGTAAGCAGTACTTC CSVERGSSGSESKQYF
NA once TRBJ2-3 TRBV25-1 TGTGCCAGCAGTGAATTAAAGGTCACAGATACGCAGTATTTT CASSELKVTDTQYF
TRBD2 NA TRBJ2-3 TRBV11-1 TGTGCCAGCAGCCGAGCGGGGCTCCGCACAGATACGCAGTATTTT CASSRAGLRTDTQYF
NA NA TRBJ1-2 TRBV5-1 TGCGCCAGCAGCTTGGCCTTGGGGCCGAGCGCCTATGGCTACACCTTC CASSLALGPSAYGYTF
NA NA TRBJ1-2 TRBV10-3 TGTGCCATCAGTGAGCAGAGGGAGGGTGACTACACCTTC CAISEQREGDYTF
NA NA TRBJ1-5 TRBV30 TGTGCCTGGAGCGGGTCTAGCAATCAGCCCCAGCATTTT CAWSGSSNQPQHF
NA NA TRBJ1-5 TRBV7-2 TGTGCCAGCAGCTTAAGGGGGGGTGGCAATCAGCCCCAGCATTTT CASSLRGGGNQPQHF
NA NA TRBJ2-7 TRBV14 TGTGCCAGCAGCCAAGGGACAGTAAGATACGAGCAGTACTTC CASSQGTVRYEQYF
NA NA TRBJ2-1 TRBV11-2 TGTGCCAGCAGCTTAGACAGAGGCTCCTACAATGAGCAGTTCTTC CASSLDRGSYNEQFF
NA NA TRBJ1-3 TRBV4-3 TGCGCCAGCAGCCAAGAGGACAGTCTAAGTGGTAACCTCTCTGGAAACACCATATATTTT CASSQEDSLSGNLSGNTIYF
NA few TRBJ1-2 TRBV19 TGTGCCAGTACTAACCCCGTAGGGGATGGCTACACCTTC CASTNPVGDGYTF
NA few TRBJ2-1 TRBV5-4 TGTGCCAGCACCCCTGGGGGCCTGTGGGCCTACAATGAGCAGTTCTTC CASTPGGLWAYNEQFF
TRBD2 NA TRBJ2-3 TRBV5-1 TGCGCCAGCAGCCCTCGAACTAGCGGCCTTGGGGCAGATACGCAGTATTTT CASSPRTSGLGADTQYF
NA NA TRBJ2-7 TRBV4-3 TGCGCCAGCAGCCAAGAATTAGGGACCAATTTCTACGAGCAGTACTTC CASSQELGTNFYEQYF
TRBD2 NA TRBJ2-1 TRBV4-1 TGCGCCAGCAGCCTCCGCTTCGCGGGAGAGTCCTACAATGAGCAGTTCTTC CASSLRFAGESYNEQFF
TRBD2 many TRBJ2-1 TRBV5-6 TGTGCCAGCAGCTATTGGACTAGCGGCAATGAGCAGTTCTTC CASSYWTSGNEQFF
NA NA TRBJ1-3 TRBV18 TGTGCCAGCTCACGGGAACTCGGAAACACCATATATTTT CASSRELGNTIYF
TRBD2 NA TRBJ2-2 TRBV30 TGTGCCTGGGAGCCGGGACTAGCGAAAGCCGGGGAGCTGTTTTTT CAWEPGLAKAGELFF
TRBD2 once TRBJ2-7 TRBV7-2 TGTGCCAGCAGCCTTAGCGGGGGCGAGCAGTACTTC CASSLSGGEQYF
NA NA TRBJ2-7 TRBV18 TGTGCCAGCTCACCAATGAGTACGGACGAGCAGTACTTC CASSPMSTDEQYF
NA NA TRBJ2-2 TRBV29-1 TGCAGCGCACTCGTTGTGGGTAGTTATACCGGGGAGCTGTTTTTT CSALVVGSYTGELFF